The 12 T cell receptor beta chains below were found in one sample sequenced in a study of human T cells and chemical hapten exposure. Time point in this sample: pre-sensitization, week 0. The treatment is: therapeutic diphenylcyclopropenone sensitization with weekly scalp DPC. A single record per CDR3 protein comes from TCRdb applying MiXCR to the RACE reads. Of some 360,000 distinct CDR3 sequences in the sample, approximately 5% were seen once. Sequences were derived from whole blood, sampled in connection with sensitization to the hapten diphenylcyclopropenone (DPC). The source is a woman between 45 and 65 years old with alopecia areata. Some clones in this sample may be carry-over from other donors' samples.

This clonotype has ten or more counts. The chain joins TRBV20-1 to TRBJ1-2; the match to TRBD1 covers 7 bases. The J segment lost 6 bases and the V segment lost 1 base, leaving 14 bases of the junction unmatched. Germline V gene sequence: CDR1 DFQATT, CDR2 SNEGSKA (reference sequence). This CDR3 comprises 16 residues. In nucleotides, the CDR3 is TGCAGTGCTAGAGTTAAAAACAGGGGCCATGTCGATGGCTACACCTTC. Translation gives CSARVKNRGHVDGYTF.

This clonotype occurred many times. V and J are TRBV13 and TRBJ2-5; the match to TRBD2 covers 10 bases. The CDR3 loop spans 17 amino acids. Trimming removed 0 bases from V and 1 base from J; junction bases left unmatched: 5. Germline CDR1 and CDR2: PRHDT and FYEKMQ (reference sequence). Here the CDR3 DNA reads TGTGCCAGCAGCTTAGGATTAGCGGGGGGTATCCAAGAGACCCAGTACTTC. Encoded protein: CASSLGLAGGIQETQYF.

This chain joins TRBV7-6 and TRBJ2-3; the D is unclear. The CDR3 is 14 amino acids. Between the trimmed V and J ends, which lost 5 bases and 0 bases, there was a span of 9 bases. Germline V gene lookup returns CDR1 SGHVS and CDR2 FNYEAQ. The chain's CDR3 is CASSPRASTDTQYF. The DNA for the CDR3 is TGTGCCAGCAGCCCCCGTGCTAGCACAGATACGCAGTATTTT.

The chain recombines TRBV10-3 with TRBJ2-3; 8 nucleotides line up with TRBD1. This CDR3 is built from 12 residues. The germline CDR1 and CDR2 sequences are ENHRY and SYGVKD. The V segment lost 10 bases and the J segment 4 bases; nucleotides outside the gene matches: 4. The CDR3 DNA reads as TGTGCCACCGGACAGGGTTCAGATACGCAGTATTTT. Protein product: CATGQGSDTQYF.

The table lists this clonotype with a few counts. This chain links TRBV20-1 with TRBJ2-5; D is uncertain. Deletions cut 4 bases from V and 7 bases from J, with 7 bases between. This CDR3 region has 10 residues. Germline V gene lookup returns CDR1 DFQATT and CDR2 SNEGSKA (reference sequence). The CDR3 DNA reads as TGCAGTGCTACCGAGTGGACCCAGTACTTC. Protein sequence: CSATEWTQYF.

The V gene is TRBV20-1, the J gene TRBJ1-2; no firm D call. There are 14 residues in the CDR3. V was shortened by 2 bases and J by 0 bases, with 10 bases between the two germline ends. CDR1 DFQATT and CDR2 SNEGSKA come from the germline V gene (reference sequence). The CDR3, as DNA: TGCAGTGCTAGAAGCGGGGTAGCTAACTATGGCTACACCTTC. Its translation is CSARSGVANYGYTF.

This clonotype has a handful of counts. The chain has TRBV11-2 and TRBJ2-4; possible D gene TRBD1, 6 bases. V lost 1 base and J 0 bases, leaving 7 bases between the germline ends. Germline V gene lookup returns CDR1 SGHAT and CDR2 FQNNGV. The CDR3 consists of 15 residues. For the CDR3, the DNA is TGTGCCAGCAGCTTAGTCAGGGGAGCCAAAAACATTCAGTACTTC. It is translated as CASSLVRGAKNIQYF.

This chain connects TRBV15 to TRBJ1-1; D gene uncertain. CDR1 and CDR2 from the germline V gene are LNHNV and YYDKDF (reference sequence). V dropped 0 bases and J dropped 11 bases, with 13 bases sitting between them. This CDR3 comprises 13 residues. CDR3 residues: CATSRDSAERAFF. CDR3 sequence (DNA): TGTGCCACCAGCAGAGATAGCGCAGAGAGGGCTTTCTTT.

Only a few counts were recorded for this clonotype. The chain couples TRBV11-2 to TRBJ1-1; D call uncertain. Germline V gene data show CDR1 as SGHAT and CDR2 as FQNNGV. The CDR3 totals 13 residues. Trimming left V 1 base short and J 2 bases short, with 5 bases between. CDR3 region: CASSLGFNTEAFF. The CDR3 coding sequence is TGTGCCAGCAGCTTAGGGTTTAACACTGAAGCTTTCTTT.

This clonotype was detected ten times or more. This rearrangement joins TRBV18 to TRBJ2-3; D gene unclear. The germline CDR1 and CDR2 sequences are KGHSH and LQKENI. This CDR3 contains 11 residues. V was trimmed by 8 bases and J by 6 bases, leaving 9 bases between them. The CDR3 DNA reads TGTGCCAGCAGAGACTCTGATACGCAGTATTTT. Its translation is CASRDSDTQYF.

This clonotype has a count of ten or more. V usage is TRBV28 and J usage is TRBJ2-7, with D maybe TRBD2 (7 bases). The CDR3 length is 15 residues. Germline assignment: CDR1 MDHEN and CDR2 SYDVKM. V was shortened by 6 bases and J by 6 bases, with 21 bases between the two germline ends. As DNA, the CDR3 is TGTGCCAGCAGCCAAGGGGGGGCGCGGATTCGCGAGCAGTACTTC. This translates into CASSQGGARIREQYF. Based on the CDR3 plus reference TRBV28 and TRBJ2-7, the full variable domain is DVKVTQSSRYLVKRTGEKVFLECVQDMDHENMFWYRQDPGLGLRLIYFSYDVKMKEKGDIPEGYSVSREKKERFSLILESASTNQTSMYLCASSQGGARIREQYFGPGTRLTVT.

This clonotype appeared many times. The chain uses TRBV7-6 and TRBJ2-2; TRBD2 aligns across 10 bases. V lost 2 bases, J lost 4 bases, and 13 bases stayed unmatched. Germline values: CDR1 SGHVS, CDR2 FNYEAQ. The CDR3 is 19 residues long. This CDR3 is CASSLPEGGAGGGTGELFF. The CDR3 DNA reads as TGTGCCAGCAGCTTACCTGAAGGTGGAGCGGGAGGGGGCACCGGGGAGCTGTTTTTT.